One TCR beta chain is described in this entry. V lost 5 bases and J 0 bases, leaving 2 bases between the germline ends. The CDR3 length is 11 residues. Germline V lookup: CDR1 GTSNPN, CDR2 SVGIG (reference sequence). In the original processing: Amplification of reference gene primers provided the estimated nucleated cell counts. Measured with immunoSEQ multiplex PCR; TCRdb has only the in-frame clones, and not every one. From that table come the V and J calls and clone size; the DNA was used to work out D and trimming. Among 200,000 to 250,000 clones listed, about 80% were seen once. These data come from a study of blood T cell repertoires in COVID-19. About the research overall: Spain, Italy and the United States supplied samples that represented acute and convalescent COVID-19. From T cells, B-cell-depleted T cells, or PBMCs came the material, which was cDNA or gDNA.

The sequenced sample consisted of peripheral blood. The sequence was obtained from a woman between 45 and 60 years old with acute or convalescent COVID-19. The chain has TRBV30 and TRBJ1-3; the D is unclear. The CDR3 nucleotides are TGTGCCTGGTACTCTGGAAACACCATATATTTT. Its translation is CAWYSGNTIYF.